These 28 T cell receptor beta chains share one sample of origin, sequenced in a study of T-cell reconstitution after alpha-beta-depleted transplantation in children. For TCRbeta, the library was prepared with unique molecular identifiers. TCRdb reanalysed the PCR reads using MiXCR and keeps one entry per CDR3 protein. The data contain around 250,000 distinct CDR3 sequences, roughly 24% of them singletons. Sequences were derived from PBMCs, sampled before TCRalphabeta/CD19-depleted stem cell transplant. The source of these receptors is a girl aged 2 to 9 with Fanconi anemia, due to receive a stem cell transplant.

This clonotype was picked up many times. The chain has TRBV4-2 and TRBJ2-7, with 7 bases matching TRBD2. This CDR3 contains 14 residues. CDR1 LGHNA and CDR2 YNFKEQ come from the germline V gene. The junction had 2 bases not matched to a gene; V was cut back by 1 base and J by 2 bases. CDR3 bases: TGTGCCAGCAGCCAAGGGGGGACTACCTACGAGCAGTACTTC. It specifies CASSQGGTTYEQYF.

In this sample, this clonotype turned up once. This chain connects TRBV5-3 to TRBJ2-1, with a tentative D call TRBD2 (6 bases). TRBV5-3 is labeled an ORF, and its function is uncertain. The V gene lost 0 bases and the J gene lost 6 bases, with 16 bases spanning the gap. This CDR3 spans 16 amino acids. Here the CDR3 DNA reads TGTGCCAGAAGCTTGGCGCTCGGGAGAAACCTCAATGAGCAGTTCTTC. Translated, it gives CARSLALGRNLNEQFF.

The V and J genes are TRBV11-3 and TRBJ2-7; TRBD2 aligns across 9 bases. The V segment lost 2 bases and the J segment 6 bases; nucleotides outside the gene matches: 11. Germline V gives CDR1 SGHNT, CDR2 YENEEA. The CDR3 loop spans 16 amino acids. This CDR3 reads CASSLRMAGGKSEQYF. The CDR3 bases are TGTGCCAGCAGCTTAAGGATGGCGGGAGGGAAATCCGAGCAGTACTTC.

Ten or more counts support this clonotype. The rearrangement joins TRBV18 to TRBJ1-1, with D unclear. CDR3 length equals 14 residues. Per the germline V gene, CDR1 is KGHSH and CDR2 is LQKENI. V lost 3 bases to trimming and J lost 6 bases, with 14 bases between them. As DNA, the CDR3 is TGTGCCAGCTCACCGAATTCTGGAAACTCTGAAGCTTTCTTT. Protein sequence: CASSPNSGNSEAFF.

This clonotype was counted once. V usage is TRBV29-1 and J usage is TRBJ2-5, with TRBD2 identical over 10 bases. Germline CDR1 reads SQVTM; CDR2 reads ANQGSEA. CDR3 length: 16 amino acids. V shed 3 bases, J shed 0 bases, and the junction held 7 bases outside the gene matches. The CDR3 coding sequence is TGCAGCGTTGAGGATGTTCTAGCGGGGGACCAAGAGACCCAGTACTTC. Residues: CSVEDVLAGDQETQYF.

This clonotype was observed a few times. The chain employs TRBV29-1 and TRBJ1-2, with 10 bases matching TRBD1. Germline CDR1 and CDR2: SQVTM and ANQGSEA. This CDR3 is 15 amino acids long. The V gene end was trimmed by 7 bases and the J gene end by 5 bases; junction bases not matched to a gene: 13. The CDR3 coding sequence is TGCAGCGCAGCCCCCGGGACAGGGGAGGAGTATGGCTACACCTTC. Its protein is CSAAPGTGEEYGYTF.

The rearrangement links TRBV2 to TRBJ2-7, with 9 nucleotides matching TRBD2. There are 13 residues in the CDR3. The V and J ends lost 7 bases and 6 bases, in that order; junction bases with no gene match: 7. Germline values: CDR1 SNHLY, CDR2 FYNNEI. The CDR3 region has the DNA TGTGCCAGCACGGGACTAGCTATTGGCGAGCAGTACTTC. Translated, it gives CASTGLAIGEQYF.

This chain links TRBV28 with TRBJ2-3, with D unresolved. V was shortened by 1 base and J by 8 bases, with 10 bases between the two germline ends. The germline gives CDR1 MDHEN, CDR2 SYDVKM. The CDR3 is 13 amino acids. CDR3 in DNA: TGTGCCAGCAGTTTATCTCTCCCCGGTACGCAGTATTTT. It translates to CASSLSLPGTQYF.

This chain links TRBV20-1 with TRBJ2-6; D is unresolved. Looked up from germline, CDR1 is DFQATT and CDR2 is SNEGSKA (reference sequence). V was clipped by 3 bases and J by 0 bases, with 9 bases between them. This CDR3 is built from 15 residues. The CDR3 coding sequence is TGCAGTGCTAGGGACGTGAGCTCTGGGGCCAACGTCCTGACTTTC. This sequence encodes CSARDVSSGANVLTF.

This clonotype was seen only a few times. V usage is TRBV28 and J usage is TRBJ2-3; D gene unclear. There are 16 residues in the CDR3. Germline lookup yields CDR1 MDHEN and CDR2 SYDVKM. The germline V and J ends were trimmed by 1 base and 5 bases, with 16 bases remaining between them. Here the CDR3 reads CASSLYVAPKVDTQYF. The CDR3 DNA reads TGTGCCAGCAGTTTATACGTAGCACCAAAGGTAGATACGCAGTATTTT. The full variable domain, with the rest looked up from reference TRBV28 and TRBJ2-3, is DVKVTQSSRYLVKRTGEKVFLECVQDMDHENMFWYRQDPGLGLRLIYFSYDVKMKEKGDIPEGYSVSREKKERFSLILESASTNQTSMYLCASSLYVAPKVDTQYFGPGTRLTVL.

This chain links TRBV7-9 with TRBJ2-7; D may be TRBD1 or TRBD2 (5 bases each). Per the germline V gene, CDR1 is SEHNR and CDR2 is FQNEAQ (reference sequence). CDR3 size: 16 residues. The germline V and J ends were trimmed by 2 bases and 3 bases, with 17 bases remaining between them. The CDR3 sequence: CASSLKGLERYYEQYF. The CDR3 DNA reads as TGTGCCAGCAGCTTAAAGGGGTTAGAGCGGTACTACGAGCAGTACTTC.

The chain employs TRBV29-1 and TRBJ1-1, with D unresolved. There are 12 residues in the CDR3. In germline, CDR1 is SQVTM, CDR2 ANQGSEA. With 6 bases removed from V and 4 bases from J, the gap between germline ends came to 12 bases. The CDR3 sequence: CSVAPMGTEAFF. The CDR3, as DNA: TGCAGCGTAGCCCCCATGGGCACTGAAGCTTTCTTT.

This clonotype was observed at least ten times. V usage is TRBV20-1 and J usage is TRBJ2-1; 10 bases line up with TRBD2. V dropped 5 bases and J dropped 8; count of bases not matched to a gene: 12. From germline, CDR1 is DFQATT and CDR2 SNEGSKA (reference sequence). The CDR3 length is 15 residues. CDR3 amino acids: CSAYDWLAGGDEQFF. The CDR3 DNA follows: TGCAGTGCTTACGACTGGTTAGCGGGAGGCGATGAGCAGTTCTTC.

The chain couples TRBV28 to TRBJ2-1; 11 nucleotides match TRBD2. Germline lookup yields CDR1 MDHEN and CDR2 SYDVKM. After removal of 3 bases from V and 7 bases from J, the junction contained 5 bases not matched to a gene. The CDR3 extends over 15 amino acids. In nucleotides, the CDR3 is TGTGCCAGCAGTTTGACTAGCGGGATATGGAATGAGCAGTTCTTC. The encoded protein is CASSLTSGIWNEQFF.

The table lists this clonotype with many counts. The rearrangement joins TRBV20-1 to TRBJ2-7; tentatively, D is TRBD1 (5 bases). V lost 7 bases to trimming and J lost 2 bases, with 15 bases between them. This CDR3 spans 13 amino acids. Germline CDR1 DFQATT, CDR2 SNEGSKA (reference sequence). Written as DNA, the CDR3 is TGCAGTGGCAAACCAGGGCCGGCCTACGAGCAGTACTTC. This gives the protein CSGKPGPAYEQYF.

This chain joins TRBV20-1 and TRBJ2-2; no reliable D call. V lost 1 base, J lost 4 bases, and 10 bases lay in between. This CDR3 is built from 14 residues. CDR1 is DFQATT, CDR2 SNEGSKA, per germline (reference sequence). The DNA of the CDR3 is TGCAGTGCTAGAGTGGAACCCGGCACCGGGGAGCTGTTTTTT. The encoded protein is CSARVEPGTGELFF.

The chain is built from TRBV6-4 and TRBJ2-3, with D maybe TRBD1 (6 bases). CDR3 length: 21 amino acids. Trimming shortened V by 3 bases and J by 0 bases, and 28 bases separated the two germline ends. Germline CDR1 reads MRHNA; CDR2 reads SNTAGT. CDR3 residues: CASSDRLVRGEIKISTDTQYF. DNA of the CDR3: TGTGCCAGCAGTGATCGGTTGGTCAGGGGCGAGATTAAGATTAGCACAGATACGCAGTATTTT.

The chain links TRBV20-1 to TRBJ2-1; TRBD2 aligns across 10 bases. The CDR3 runs to 16 residues. The V gene end was trimmed by 3 bases and the J gene end by 7 bases; junction bases not matched to a gene: 12. Germline lookup yields CDR1 DFQATT and CDR2 SNEGSKA (reference sequence). DNA of the CDR3: TGCAGTGCTAGTAGGCTAGCGGGGGAAGTTAGGAATGAGCAGTTCTTC. Amino acids: CSASRLAGEVRNEQFF.

This clonotype was recorded at least ten times. V is TRBV2 and J is TRBJ2-7, with 8 bases identical to TRBD1. Germline CDR1 reads SNHLY; CDR2 reads FYNNEI. The CDR3 consists of 12 residues. CDR3 sequence reads: CTHDRGSYEQYF. The CDR3 bases are TGTACCCACGACAGGGGTTCCTACGAGCAGTACTTC.

This clonotype has ten or more counts. This chain links TRBV29-1 with TRBJ2-1, with TRBD1 identical over 9 bases. This CDR3 comprises 14 residues. Germline CDR1 reads SQVTM; CDR2 reads ANQGSEA. Trimming took 7 bases from V and 4 from J; bases not matched to a gene: 8. CDR3 protein: CSGGQGKTYNEQFF. The CDR3 bases are TGCAGCGGGGGACAGGGAAAAACATACAATGAGCAGTTCTTC.

This clonotype was observed a handful of times. V is TRBV5-1 and J is TRBJ2-2; perhaps TRBD2 as D (6 bases). The germline V and J ends were trimmed by 6 bases and 5 bases, with 17 bases remaining between them. CDR3 length: 15 amino acids. From germline, CDR1 is SGHRS and CDR2 YFSETQ. The DNA of the CDR3 is TGCGCCAGCAACCCCGGAGGGGCAAGAACCGGGGAGCTGTTTTTT. This encodes CASNPGGARTGELFF. Full variable domain (rest looked up from reference TRBV5-1 and TRBJ2-2): KAGVTQTPRYLIKTRGQQVTLSCSPISGHRSVSWYQQTPGQGLQFLFEYFSETQRNKGNFPGRFSGRQFSNSRSEMNVSTLELGDSALYLCASNPGGARTGELFFGEGSRLTVL.

The rearrangement joins TRBV7-2 to TRBJ2-7, with TRBD2 as a possible D gene (5 bases). This CDR3 region has 15 residues. V was shortened by 3 bases and J by 3 bases, with 15 bases between the two germline ends. The germline V gene has CDR1 SGHTA and CDR2 FQGNSA. The DNA for the CDR3 is TGTGCCAGCAGCTTTCTAGGGAGAGGCCACTACGAGCAGTACTTC. As protein: CASSFLGRGHYEQYF.

The chain has TRBV29-1 and TRBJ2-2, with TRBD2 matching over 13 bases. Trimming cost V 6 bases and J 6 bases; bases outside gene matches: 1. Per germline, CDR1 SQVTM and CDR2 ANQGSEA. The CDR3 consists of 13 residues. The CDR3 loop reads CSVGTSGAGELFF. In DNA form, the CDR3 reads TGCAGCGTCGGGACTAGCGGGGCCGGGGAGCTGTTTTTT.

The V call is TRBV29-1, the J call TRBJ1-1, with D uncertain. This CDR3 has 10 residues. Germline CDR1 reads SQVTM; CDR2 reads ANQGSEA. Trimming removed 6 bases from V and 6 bases from J, with 8 bases in between. The CDR3 region has the DNA TGCAGCGTAACAGCCCCTGAAGCTTTCTTT. It specifies CSVTAPEAFF.

The J gene is TRBJ2-4, the V gene TRBV2; 13 bases are shared with TRBD2. The junction had 8 bases not matched to a gene; V was cut back by 6 bases and J by 6 bases. Germline-derived CDR1 and CDR2 are SNHLY and FYNNEI. The CDR3 runs 16 residues. The CDR3 DNA follows: TGTGCCAGCAGGCCTGGACTAGCGGGGGCTAGAAACATTCAGTACTTC. It translates to CASRPGLAGARNIQYF. The entire variable domain, with the rest obtained from reference TRBV2 and TRBJ2-4, is as follows: EPEVTQTPSHQVTQMGQEVILRCVPISNHLYFYWYRQILGQKVEFLVSFYNNEISEKSEIFDDQFSVERPDGSNFTLKIRSTKLEDSAMYFCASRPGLAGARNIQYFGAGTRLSVL.

This clonotype was counted ten times or more. The gene calls are TRBV12-3 or TRBV12-4 and TRBJ1-1; perhaps TRBD1 as D (6 bases). Trimming removed 6 bases at V and 0 bases at J, with 14 bases between. The CDR3 is made up of 15 amino acids. The CDR3 region has the DNA TGTGCCAGCAGCCATGACAGGCGGCTGAACACTGAAGCTTTCTTT. It translates to CASSHDRRLNTEAFF.

The chain combines TRBV10-3 with TRBJ2-1; 7 bases line up with TRBD2. CDR3 length equals 15 residues. Per germline, CDR1 ENHRY and CDR2 SYGVKD. The V and J ends lost 4 bases and 7 bases, in that order; junction bases with no gene match: 10. The CDR3, as DNA: TGTGCCATCAGTGTCGCGGGGGTCGTTCGGAATGAGCAGTTCTTC. This codes for CAISVAGVVRNEQFF.

As DNA, the CDR3 is TGTGCCAGCAGCCAAGATTTGGCTAGCGGGGCCCAAGAGACCCAGTACTTC. Translation: CASSQDLASGAQETQYF. The chain carries TRBV4-2 and TRBJ2-5; 9 bases match TRBD2. V gave up 0 bases and J gave up 1 base; unmatched junction bases: 6. Germline V CDR1 and CDR2: LGHNA, YNFKEQ. The CDR3 loop spans 17 amino acids.